The 31 T cell receptor beta chains in this list originate from one sample, sequenced in a study of T cells in localized non-small cell lung cancer. Using immunoSEQ multiplex PCR, the repertoire was profiled, and TCRdb retains in-frame clones only, with some absent. In the table there are some 53,000 clones, 86% of which are singletons. This specimen was peripheral blood, taken before any cancer treatment. The receptor source for this set is a male donor aged 60 or over with stage III squamous cell lung carcinoma.

The chain is built from TRBV30 and TRBJ2-2; D is unclear. V was shortened by 2 bases and J by 1 base, with 5 bases between the two germline ends. The CDR3 is 13 amino acids. CDR1 is GTSNPN and CDR2 is SVGIG in the germline V gene (reference sequence). The CDR3 DNA reads TGTGCCTGGAGTCGTCTGAACACCGGGGAGCTGTTTTTT. The encoded protein is CAWSRLNTGELFF.

The J gene is TRBJ1-1, the V gene TRBV10-3; no reliable D call. The CDR3 loop spans 11 amino acids. The germline V and J ends were trimmed by 3 bases and 11 bases, with 10 bases remaining between them. CDR1 and CDR2 (germline): ENHRY, SYGVKD. The CDR3 protein is CAISEMGRAFF. Written as DNA, the CDR3 is TGTGCCATCAGTGAAATGGGCCGCGCTTTCTTT.

The chain combines TRBV7-2 with TRBJ1-3; D may be TRBD1 (6 bases). Germline CDR1 reads SGHTA; CDR2 reads FQGNSA. CDR3 length: 14 amino acids. V was shortened by 6 bases and J by 3 bases, with 12 bases between the two germline ends. This CDR3 is CASSLGTHGNTIYF. The CDR3 DNA follows: TGTGCCAGCAGTTTGGGGACACATGGAAACACCATATATTTT. Using reference TRBV7-2 and TRBJ1-3 for the parts outside the CDR3, the full variable domain is GAGVSQSPSNKVTEKGKDVELRCDPISGHTALYWYRQSLGQGLEFLIYFQGNSAPDKSGLPSDRFSAERTGGSVSTLTIQRTQQEDSAVYLCASSLGTHGNTIYFGEGSWLTVV.

This chain joins TRBV18 and TRBJ1-5, with TRBD1 identical over 11 bases. The germline V gene has CDR1 KGHSH and CDR2 LQKENI. The CDR3 covers 19 residues. J lost 0 bases, V lost 1 base, and 8 bases had no gene match. The CDR3 nucleotides read TGTGCCAGCTCACCACGGGCAGGACAGGGGGCAATTAGCAATCAGCCCCAGCATTTT. Translating it yields CASSPRAGQGAISNQPQHF.

This clone was observed once. The chain employs TRBV4-3 and TRBJ1-2, with a possible D match to TRBD1 (5 bases). The CDR3 is 15 amino acids. Trimming shortened V by 0 bases and J by 8 bases, and 16 bases separated the two germline ends. Per the germline V gene, CDR1 is LGHNA and CDR2 is YSLEER. The CDR3 nucleotides are TGCGCCAGCAGCCAAGATCTGGGGGTCCTGGGGGGCTACACCTTC. It yields the protein CASSQDLGVLGGYTF.

This clone has just a few counts. The chain is built from TRBV28 and TRBJ1-5, with 12 positions matching TRBD1. Trimming removed 2 bases from V and 6 bases from J; junction bases left unmatched: 2. Germline-derived CDR1 and CDR2 are MDHEN and SYDVKM. CDR3 size: 15 residues. CDR3 protein: CASSLMGQGAQPQHF. CDR3 nucleotide sequence: TGTGCCAGCAGTTTAATGGGACAGGGGGCTCAGCCCCAGCATTTT.

The chain has TRBV7-9 and TRBJ2-3, with TRBD2 matching over 8 bases. This CDR3 contains 15 residues. Germline V gene lookup returns CDR1 SEHNR and CDR2 FQNEAQ (reference sequence). V was pared by 5 bases and J by 3 bases, with 7 bases of the junction left unmatched. The CDR3, as DNA: TGTGCCAGCAGCCCTCGGGGGGGAGGTACAGATACGCAGTATTTT. Amino acid sequence: CASSPRGGGTDTQYF.

The chain carries TRBV27 and TRBJ2-2; 9 bases match TRBD2. The CDR3 is 16 residues long. Germline V gene data show CDR1 as MNHEY and CDR2 as SMNVEV (reference sequence). J lost 4 bases, V lost 4 bases, and 7 bases had no gene match. The CDR3 sequence: CASSSNSGRITGELFF. CDR3 DNA sequence: TGTGCCAGCAGTTCGAATAGCGGGAGAATCACCGGGGAGCTGTTTTTT.

The CDR3 nucleotides read TGTGCCAGCAGGGGGCACAGCACAGATACGCAGTATTTT. This sequence encodes CASRGHSTDTQYF. The genes are TRBV9 and TRBJ2-3; tentative D call: TRBD1 (5 bases). The germline CDR1 and CDR2 sequences are SGDLS and YYNGEE. The CDR3 is 13 residues long. V lost 5 bases, J lost 0 bases, and 7 bases lay in between.

V is TRBV7-8 and J is TRBJ1-6; D is unresolved. The CDR3 is 15 residues long. V shed 0 bases and J shed 6 bases, with 9 bases lying between them. Germline CDR1 reads SGHVS; CDR2 reads FQNEAQ. The CDR3 DNA reads as TGTGCCAGCAGCTTAGCGTGGCAGAGTAATTCACCCCTCCACTTT. Translated, it gives CASSLAWQSNSPLHF.

The rearrangement joins TRBV2 to TRBJ2-3, with 7 positions matching TRBD1. Germline V gene data show CDR1 as SNHLY and CDR2 as FYNNEI. The CDR3 totals 13 residues. The junction had 1 base not matched to a gene; V was cut back by 2 bases and J by 5 bases. The CDR3 reads CASSEQGVDTQYF. In DNA, the CDR3 is TGTGCCAGCAGTGAACAGGGGGTAGATACGCAGTATTTT. Variable domain in full (rest from reference TRBV2 and TRBJ2-3): EPEVTQTPSHQVTQMGQEVILRCVPISNHLYFYWYRQILGQKVEFLVSFYNNEISEKSEIFDDQFSVERPDGSNFTLKIRSTKLEDSAMYFCASSEQGVDTQYFGPGTRLTVL.

The genes are TRBV7-3 and TRBJ2-2, with no clear D. V was shortened by 6 bases and J by 5 bases, with 10 bases between the two germline ends. This CDR3 is 13 amino acids long. Germline V CDR1 and CDR2: SGHTA, FQGTGA. For the CDR3, the DNA is TGTGCCAGCAGAGGAGCTCTGACCGGGGAGCTGTTTTTT. Its protein is CASRGALTGELFF. Full variable domain (remainder filled in from reference TRBV7-3 and TRBJ2-2): GAGVSQTPSNKVTEKGKYVELRCDPISGHTALYWYRQSLGQGPEFLIYFQGTGAADDSGLPNDRFFAVRPEGSVSTLKIQRTERGDSAVYLCASRGALTGELFFGEGSRLTVL.

This chain connects TRBV9 to TRBJ2-5, with D possibly matching TRBD1 (6 bases). The CDR3 extends over 15 amino acids. Germline V gene data show CDR1 as SGDLS and CDR2 as YYNGEE. The V end was cut by 0 bases, the J end by 1 base, with 10 bases between. The CDR3 loop is CASSVGPGAQETQYF. CDR3 DNA sequence: TGTGCCAGCAGCGTAGGTCCAGGGGCCCAAGAGACCCAGTACTTC.

V is TRBV5-8 and J is TRBJ2-5; no clear D. The length of the CDR3 is 15 residues. V gave up 2 bases and J gave up 2 bases, with 13 bases separating them. In germline, CDR1 is SGHTS, CDR2 YDEGEE. The CDR3 region is CASSFSQRIQETQYF. The CDR3 bases are TGTGCCAGCAGCTTTTCACAGAGAATACAAGAGACCCAGTACTTC.

The V and J genes are TRBV19 and TRBJ2-1; D might be TRBD1 or TRBD2, each matching 6 bases. CDR3 length: 17 amino acids. V was pared by 1 base and J by 3 bases, with 16 bases between. Germline V gene lookup returns CDR1 LNHDA and CDR2 SQIVND (reference sequence). For the CDR3, the DNA is TGTGCCAGTAGTATAGGGGGGGCTAGCGTGGGCTACAATGAGCAGTTCTTC. Translated, it gives CASSIGGASVGYNEQFF.

The chain has TRBV7-3 and TRBJ2-2, with 10 bases fitting TRBD2. This CDR3 is built from 17 residues. With V trimmed by 5 bases and J by 10 bases, 16 bases remained unmatched. Germline CDR1 SGHTA, CDR2 FQGTGA. DNA for the CDR3: TGTGCCAGCAGCCAGAGAGCCGGGACTAGCGTGGGTGCGGAGCTGTTTTTT. It is translated as CASSQRAGTSVGAELFF.

The chain combines TRBV6-6 with TRBJ2-7; D remains unclear. In germline, CDR1 is MNHNY, CDR2 SVGAGI (reference sequence). Trimming stripped 4 bases from V and 6 bases from J, with 10 bases between. The CDR3 is made up of 12 amino acids. CDR3: CASSSRPFEQYF. Written as DNA, the CDR3 is TGTGCCAGCAGTTCCCGTCCCTTCGAGCAGTACTTC.

This chain links TRBV4-3 with TRBJ2-1; weak D call: TRBD1 (5 bases). Trimming removed 0 bases at V and 13 bases at J, with 10 bases between. Germline V CDR1 and CDR2: LGHNA, YSLEER. The CDR3 loop spans 12 amino acids. The DNA for the CDR3 is TGCGCCAGCAGCCAAGATTGGGGCCCCCAGTTCTTC. Amino acid sequence: CASSQDWGPQFF.

The CDR3 here is CASSLNTLSSYEQYF. CDR3 DNA: TGTGCCAGCAGCCTTAACACGTTGAGCTCCTACGAGCAGTACTTC. The chain recombines TRBV6-5 with TRBJ2-7, with D hard to call. The CDR3 length is 15 residues. V shed 6 bases and J shed 0 bases, with 15 bases lying between them. Germline V CDR1 and CDR2: MNHEY, SVGAGI.

The count of this clone is one. The chain combines TRBV2 with TRBJ1-2; D perhaps matches TRBD1 (6 bases). CDR1 is SNHLY, CDR2 FYNNEI, per germline. The CDR3 is made up of 13 amino acids. V shed 1 base and J shed 4 bases, with 7 bases lying between them. The CDR3 here is CASSEDRAYGYTF. The CDR3 DNA reads as TGTGCCAGCAGTGAAGACAGGGCCTATGGCTACACCTTC.

The CDR3 DNA follows: TGTGCCAGCAGCTTCGGTTCCACAGATACGCAGTATTTT. Protein product: CASSFGSTDTQYF. The V and J genes are TRBV7-6 and TRBJ2-3; D is unresolved. V lost 3 bases to trimming and J lost 2 bases, with 6 bases between them. The V gene's germline CDR1 is SGHVS and CDR2 FNYEAQ. This CDR3 is built from 13 residues.

The J gene is TRBJ1-2, the V gene TRBV28, with no clear D. Germline loops: CDR1 MDHEN, CDR2 SYDVKM. This CDR3 has 11 amino acids. The CDR3 nucleotides are TGTGCAGCCCGGGGTGGGTATGGCTACACCTTC. Its protein product is CAARGGYGYTF.

The chain carries TRBV5-6 and TRBJ2-3, with D uncertain. Trimming pared 4 bases from V and 2 bases from J, leaving 20 bases between. CDR3 length: 17 amino acids. Germline CDR1 SGHDT, CDR2 YYEEEE. The CDR3 DNA is TGTGCCAGCAGCCTACCCATTGACAATGGGGTCACAGATACGCAGTATTTT. As protein: CASSLPIDNGVTDTQYF.

This chain connects TRBV6-1 to TRBJ2-7, with D perhaps matching TRBD2 (6 bases). The germline V and J ends were trimmed by 5 bases and 6 bases, with 14 bases remaining between them. In germline, CDR1 is MNHNS, CDR2 SASEGT. The CDR3 totals 13 residues. The CDR3 loop is CASSPRLVSEQYF. The DNA of the CDR3 is TGTGCCAGCAGTCCCCGACTAGTCAGCGAGCAGTACTTC.

V is TRBV30 and J is TRBJ1-4; D gene uncertain. Germline lookup yields CDR1 GTSNPN and CDR2 SVGIG (reference sequence). CDR3 length: 13 amino acids. V was clipped by 3 bases and J by 6 bases, with 11 bases between them. The DNA of the CDR3 is TGTGCCTGGAGGAACGGGTGGGATGAAAAACTGTTTTTT. Translated, it gives CAWRNGWDEKLFF.

This clone has a single count. This chain links TRBV28 with TRBJ1-2; D not resolved. The CDR3 runs to 14 residues. The V gene's germline CDR1 is MDHEN and CDR2 SYDVKM. Between the trimmed V and J ends, which lost 6 bases and 5 bases, there was a span of 16 bases. The CDR3 spells CASRAGNKNYGYTF. In DNA form, the CDR3 reads TGTGCCAGCAGGGCCGGGAACAAAAATTATGGCTACACCTTC.

The chain carries TRBV6-5 and TRBJ1-2, with 9 bases lining up with TRBD1. This CDR3 is 16 amino acids long. With V trimmed by 4 bases and J by 2 bases, 8 bases remained unmatched. Germline assignment: CDR1 MNHEY and CDR2 SVGAGI. The DNA for the CDR3 is TGTGCCAGCAGTTCAAACAGGGGGCTGGGGAACTATGGCTACACCTTC. Translation: CASSSNRGLGNYGYTF.

The V gene is TRBV25-1, the J gene TRBJ2-2; TRBD1 aligns across 7 bases. Germline values: CDR1 MGHDK, CDR2 SYGVNS. This CDR3 region has 15 residues. The junction had 2 bases not matched to a gene; V was cut back by 1 base and J by 3 bases. The CDR3 DNA reads TGTGCCAGCAGTGAATTGGGGACAGACACCGGGGAGCTGTTTTTT. This encodes CASSELGTDTGELFF.

The V call is TRBV7-9, the J call TRBJ2-3; D is possibly TRBD2 (6 bases). Germline V gene lookup returns CDR1 SEHNR and CDR2 FQNEAQ (reference sequence). Trimming left V 4 bases short and J 4 bases short, with 15 bases between. The length of the CDR3 is 15 residues. The CDR3 loop reads CASSSGFGRSDTQYF. As DNA, the CDR3 is TGTGCCAGCAGCTCCGGATTCGGGAGATCAGATACGCAGTATTTT. Together with reference TRBV7-9 and TRBJ2-3, the CDR3 gives the full variable domain: DTGVSQNPRHKITKRGQNVTFRCDPISEHNRLYWYRQTLGQGPEFLTYFQNEAQLEKSRLLSDRFSAERPKGSFSTLEIQRTEQGDSAMYLCASSSGFGRSDTQYFGPGTRLTVL.

The rearrangement uses TRBV5-5 and TRBJ2-3; unclear D gene. The germline CDR1 and CDR2 sequences are SGHKS and YYEKEE (reference sequence). The V gene lost 2 bases and the J gene lost 5 bases, with 12 bases spanning the gap. The CDR3 consists of 14 residues. The CDR3 DNA sequence: TGTGCCAGCAGCTTCCTATTCTCCGGAGATACGCAGTATTTT. Translation: CASSFLFSGDTQYF.

V usage is TRBV18 and J usage is TRBJ2-2; 9 nucleotides line up with TRBD1. Per the germline V gene, CDR1 is KGHSH and CDR2 is LQKENI. The CDR3 extends over 15 amino acids. Unmatched junction bases numbered 9, after V lost 6 bases and J lost 7 bases. The CDR3 region has the DNA TGTGCCAGCTCGAGGCCGGACAGGGGACGCGGGGAGCTGTTTTTT. It encodes CASSRPDRGRGELFF.